A selection of T cell receptor beta chains follows, all from one sample in a study of blood T cell repertoires in COVID-19. TCRdb's copy holds only in-frame clones and misses some; the assay was immunoSEQ multiplex PCR. This sample carries 180,000 or so clones, roughly four fifths of them seen once, and the ten largest clones take 11%. Sequencing was done on a sample of PBMCs or T cells enriched from blood (not recorded which). The receptors here all came from a man over 45 who had recovered from COVID-19. Each CDR3 is given with its conserved first and last residue. D genes are given only for firm matches. The size field is filled for only some rows; it gives once, few, many or a size class.

.	TRBD1	TRBJ1-1	TRBV6-2/TRBV6-3	TGTGCCAGCAGTTACTCTCGACAGGGGGACGCTTTCTTT	CASSYSRQGDAFF
.	.	TRBJ2-7	TRBV19	TGTGCCAGTAGTCCTCGGTCGGCGGGGCCCTACGAGCAGTACTTC	CASSPRSAGPYEQYF
once	.	TRBJ2-4	TRBV28	TGTGCCAGCAGTTTATGGGACACCGCCAAAAACATTCAGTACTTC	CASSLWDTAKNIQYF
.	.	TRBJ2-1	TRBV7-6	TGTGCCAGCAGCTCCCCTAGCATTTCGGGTGAGCAGTTCTTC	CASSSPSISGEQFF
.	.	TRBJ1-2	TRBV7-3	TGTGCCAGCAGCTCCCCGGGTGAGAGCTATGGCTACACCTTC	CASSSPGESYGYTF
.	TRBD2	TRBJ2-3	TRBV7-2	TGTGCCAGCAGGAGCGGGGGAGTCGCAGATACGCAGTATTTT	CASRSGGVADTQYF
.	.	TRBJ2-1	TRBV6-2/TRBV6-3	TGTGCCAGCAGTTACCGCCAGGCAGGAAATGAGCAGTTCTTC	CASSYRQAGNEQFF
.	TRBD1	TRBJ1-2	TRBV10-3	TGTGCCATCAGGACAGGGACTAGTGGAGGCTACACCTTC	CAIRTGTSGGYTF
.	.	TRBJ1-1	TRBV19	TGTGCCAGTAGTATAGTCCCCGGGAACACTGAAGCTTTCTTT	CASSIVPGNTEAFF
.	.	TRBJ2-7	TRBV18	TGTGCCAGCTCACCAAGGTTAGGGGGATACGAGCAGTACTTC	CASSPRLGGYEQYF
.	.	TRBJ2-1	TRBV7-3	TGTGCCAGCAGTTATACAAGCGGATACAATGAGCAGTTCTTC	CASSYTSGYNEQFF
once	TRBD2	TRBJ2-3	TRBV27	TGTGCCAGCAGCCGACTAGCGGGGGGGACTAGCACAGATACGCAGTATTTT	CASSRLAGGTSTDTQYF
.	TRBD2	TRBJ2-7	TRBV6-6	TGTGCCAGCAGTCCGCGGACTAGCGGGGGAAACTCCTACGAGCAGTACTTC	CASSPRTSGGNSYEQYF
.	TRBD1	TRBJ2-1	TRBV2	TGTGCCAGCATTAGACAGGGCACTGAGCAGTTCTTC	CASIRQGTEQFF
.	.	TRBJ1-1	TRBV19	TGTGCCAGTAGTATAAGGGGTAGAACTGAAGCTTTCTTT	CASSIRGRTEAFF
many	.	TRBJ2-5	TRBV2	TGTGCCAGCAGTGAAGACAGGGATGAAGAGACCCAGTACTTC	CASSEDRDEETQYF
.	.	TRBJ1-3	TRBV5-4	TGTGCCAGCAGCTTCGGGGGAAGCTCTGGAAACACCATATATTTT	CASSFGGSSGNTIYF
.	.	TRBJ1-6	TRBV6-5	TGTGCCAGCTGTTCTAACGGGTCGCCCCTCCACTTT	CASCSNGSPLHF
.	TRBD1	TRBJ1-1	TRBV6-1	TGTGCCAGCAGTGAGTTGGACAGGGGTAGGGTTGAAGCTTTCTTT	CASSELDRGRVEAFF
.	.	TRBJ2-1	TRBV9	TGTGCCAGCAGCGCATGGGGGGACGAGCAGTTCTTC	CASSAWGDEQFF
.	.	TRBJ2-1	TRBV11-3	TGTGCCAGCAGCTTTCGTGAAGCTACCTACAATGAGCAGTTCTTC	CASSFREATYNEQFF
once	TRBD2	TRBJ2-1	TRBV23-1	TGCGCCAGCCAAACAGCGGGGGGCCCGTCCTACAATGAGCAGTTCTTC	CASQTAGGPSYNEQFF
.	.	TRBJ1-2	TRBV19	TGTGCCAGTAGTATAGCTGGCCCGGGAGGCTACACCTTC	CASSIAGPGGYTF